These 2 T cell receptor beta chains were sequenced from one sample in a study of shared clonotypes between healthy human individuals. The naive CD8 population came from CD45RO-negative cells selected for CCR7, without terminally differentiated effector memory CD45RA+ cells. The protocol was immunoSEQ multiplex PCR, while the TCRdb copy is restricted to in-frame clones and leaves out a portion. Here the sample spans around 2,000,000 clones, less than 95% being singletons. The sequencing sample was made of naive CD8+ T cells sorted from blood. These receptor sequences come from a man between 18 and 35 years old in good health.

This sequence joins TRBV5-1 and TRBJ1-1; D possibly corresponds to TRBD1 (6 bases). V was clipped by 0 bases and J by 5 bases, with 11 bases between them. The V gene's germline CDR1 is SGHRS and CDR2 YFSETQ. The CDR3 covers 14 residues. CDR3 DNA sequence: TGCGCCAGCAGCTTGGATGGGGGCGAGACTGAAGCTTTCTTT. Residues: CASSLDGGETEAFF.

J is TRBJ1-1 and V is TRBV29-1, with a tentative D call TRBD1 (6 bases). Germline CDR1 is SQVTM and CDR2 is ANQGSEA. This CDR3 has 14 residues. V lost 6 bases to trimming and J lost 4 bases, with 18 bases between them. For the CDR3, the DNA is TGCAGCGTCCACGGGGTATGGGGGGCCACTGAAGCTTTCTTT. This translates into CSVHGVWGATEAFF.